This paragraph covers one T cell receptor (beta chain) sequence. This sample stems from a study of blood T cell repertoires in COVID-19. Study details: Samples representing acute and convalescent COVID-19 were sourced from the United States, Italy and Spain. T cells, B-cell-depleted T cells, or PBMCs provided the cDNA or gDNA that served as material.

Under the authors' procedure: Counts of nucleated cells, estimated from reference gene primer amplification, were obtained. Sequencing was performed with immunoSEQ multiplex PCR; in TCRdb, only in-frame clones are kept and a portion is missing. Clonal size and the V and J genes are those of that table, whereas D and trimming came from the DNA. The table lists a few hundred thousand clones, roughly 82% of them singletons, with roughly 12% in the top ten. There are 13 residues in the CDR3. In germline, CDR1 is LGHNA, CDR2 YNFKEQ. V gave up 4 bases and J gave up 7 bases; unmatched junction bases: 3. This chain connects TRBV4-2 to TRBJ1-2, with TRBD1 matching over 10 bases. This clonotype was obtained from an elderly man with acute or convalescent COVID-19. Sequenced input: peripheral blood. CDR3 loop: CASSPGQGSGYTF. The CDR3 DNA reads TGTGCCAGCAGCCCGGGACAGGGGTCTGGCTACACCTTC.